The 9 T cell receptor beta chains in this list originate from one sample, sequenced in a study of cytomegalovirus exposure and HLA in healthy donors. Some clones are missing from TCRdb's copy, which holds only in-frame ones; the method was immunoSEQ multiplex PCR. The sample lists about 360,000 clones, 86% occurring once. Sequenced material: PBMCs. All receptors come from a woman aged 18-35 years in good health and CMV-seronegative.

The gene calls are TRBV21-1 and TRBJ1-5; the listed D gene, TRBD1, was not tested against the DNA. TRBV21-1 represents a pseudogene. The length of the CDR3 is 17 residues. The CDR3: CASSKEGRGPLNQPQHF. The CDR3 DNA follows: TGTGCCAGCAGCAAAGAAGGCAGGGGTCCCCTAAATCAGCCCCAGCATTTT.

The chain recombines TRBV5-1 with TRBJ2-7, with 11 bases lining up with TRBD2. The CDR3 is 15 amino acids. The ends lost 6 bases at V and 4 bases at J; junction bases unmatched: 9. Germline loops: CDR1 SGHRS, CDR2 YFSETQ. CDR3 DNA sequence: TGCGCCAGCAAGGACGGACTAGCGGGCCCGTACGAGCAGTACTTC. Protein sequence: CASKDGLAGPYEQYF.

The chain employs TRBV27 and TRBJ1-3; 9 bases line up with TRBD1. Germline CDR1 MNHEY, CDR2 SMNVEV (reference sequence). Trimming took 5 bases from V and 1 from J; bases not matched to a gene: 3. The CDR3 sequence is 15 residues long. CDR3 region: CASSETGGSGNTIYF. The DNA of the CDR3 is TGTGCCAGCAGTGAGACAGGGGGTTCTGGAAACACCATATATTTT.

V usage is TRBV6-4 and J usage is TRBJ2-2; possibly TRBD2 for D (7 bases). Trimming pared 3 bases from V and 4 bases from J, leaving 9 bases between. Per germline, CDR1 MRHNA and CDR2 SNTAGT. This CDR3 spans 14 amino acids. CDR3 in DNA: TGTGCCAGCAGTGAGAGGGGGGGCACCGGGGAGCTGTTTTTT. This translates into CASSERGGTGELFF.

The rearrangement joins TRBV6-5 to TRBJ1-2, with 10 bases matching TRBD1. This CDR3 has 13 residues. In germline, CDR1 is MNHEY, CDR2 SVGAGI. Germline trimming cut 7 bases from V and 3 bases from J; bases unmatched to any gene: 2. The CDR3 spells CASTGTGDYGYTF. DNA for the CDR3: TGTGCCAGCACGGGGACAGGGGACTATGGCTACACCTTC.

The V gene is TRBV5-1, the J gene TRBJ2-6; D remains unclear. Germline V gene lookup returns CDR1 SGHRS and CDR2 YFSETQ. This CDR3 spans 15 amino acids. V lost 0 bases to trimming and J lost 0 bases, with 4 bases between them. In nucleotides, the CDR3 is TGCGCCAGCAGCTTGGTAGCCTCTGGGGCCAACGTCCTGACTTTC. This translates into CASSLVASGANVLTF.

This rearrangement joins TRBV7-3 to TRBJ2-7; 13 nucleotides agree with TRBD2. With V trimmed by 4 bases and J by 7 bases, 7 bases remained unmatched. Germline V gene sequence: CDR1 SGHTA, CDR2 FQGTGA. The CDR3 spans 15 residues. The CDR3 nucleotides are TGTGCCAGCAGCTCCATACCGGGACTAGCGGGAGAGCAGTACTTC. Protein: CASSSIPGLAGEQYF.

In its sample, this clone was seen a few times. The CDR3 sequence is CASRTGSGGNTIYF. The CDR3 nucleotides read TGTGCCAGCAGGACAGGTTCAGGGGGAAACACCATATATTTT. The chain uses TRBV27 and TRBJ1-3; possibly TRBD1 for D (6 bases). There are 14 residues in the CDR3. CDR1 MNHEY and CDR2 SMNVEV come from the germline V gene (reference sequence). V was cut by 6 bases and J by 4 bases, with 13 bases left in between.

The gene calls are TRBV5-1 and TRBJ1-1; D possibly corresponds to TRBD1 (5 bases). The CDR3 extends over 13 amino acids. Deletions cut 1 base from V and 5 bases from J, with 9 bases between. Germline values: CDR1 SGHRS, CDR2 YFSETQ. CDR3 DNA sequence: TGCGCCAGCAGCTTGTCCAGGGATACTGAAGCTTTCTTT. Encoded protein: CASSLSRDTEAFF.